This entry lists 24 T cell receptor beta chains sequenced from one sample in a study of blood T cell repertoires in COVID-19. The table came from immunoSEQ multiplex PCR; TCRdb's copy has only in-frame clones and leaves some out. The profile shows approximately 150,000 clones, over 75% of them singletons. Material: peripheral blood. All receptors come from a man in his late teens or twenties with COVID-19, enrolled during active disease.

The V call is TRBV5-4, the J call TRBJ2-3, with D perhaps TRBD2 (5 bases). Germline assignment: CDR1 SGHNT and CDR2 YYREEE (reference sequence). V dropped 0 bases and J dropped 1 base, with 12 bases sitting between them. The CDR3 has 16 amino acids. The CDR3 sequence: CASSLGEWAGTDTQYF. The CDR3 bases are TGTGCCAGCAGCTTGGGGGAGTGGGCTGGCACAGATACGCAGTATTTT.

The chain joins TRBV20-1 to TRBJ2-5; D ambiguous. Germline CDR1 and CDR2: DFQATT and SNEGSKA (reference sequence). The CDR3 has 11 amino acids. The ends were cut back, 3 bases at V and 5 bases at J, with 7 bases in the middle. The CDR3 sequence: CSARRPETQYF. CDR3 nucleotides: TGCAGTGCTAGGAGGCCGGAGACCCAGTACTTC.

V and J are TRBV27 and TRBJ1-6; the D gene is possibly TRBD1 (6 bases). Trimming stripped 4 bases from V and 7 bases from J, with 11 bases between. This CDR3 has 14 amino acids. Germline V gene lookup returns CDR1 MNHEY and CDR2 SMNVEV (reference sequence). CDR3 amino acids: CASSWTVVNSPLHF. DNA of the CDR3: TGTGCCAGCAGTTGGACAGTTGTCAATTCACCCCTCCACTTT.

In its sample, this clone was seen once. The rearrangement uses TRBV24-1 and TRBJ2-7, with 8 positions matching TRBD1. Trimming cost V 2 bases and J 2 bases; bases outside gene matches: 4. Germline CDR1 is KGHDR and CDR2 is SFDVKD. The CDR3 has 15 amino acids. CDR3 amino acids: CATSDWTGSTYEQYF. CDR3 coding DNA: TGTGCCACCAGTGATTGGACAGGGAGTACCTACGAGCAGTACTTC.

The V and J genes are TRBV5-5 and TRBJ1-2; perhaps TRBD1 as D (6 bases). The CDR3 totals 16 residues. The ends were cut back, 0 bases at V and 2 bases at J, with 14 bases in the middle. CDR1 and CDR2 from the germline V gene are SGHKS and YYEKEE (reference sequence). The CDR3 here is CASSLEPVTGNYGYTF. The CDR3 nucleotides read TGTGCCAGCAGCTTGGAGCCCGTAACAGGGAACTATGGCTACACCTTC.

V is TRBV30 and J is TRBJ2-7, with 9 nucleotides matching TRBD1. With V trimmed by 1 base and J by 5 bases, 6 bases remained unmatched. This CDR3 spans 14 amino acids. Germline CDR1 GTSNPN, CDR2 SVGIG (reference sequence). The CDR3 is CAWSGTGAPNEQYF. The CDR3 DNA is TGTGCCTGGAGTGGGACAGGGGCCCCTAACGAGCAGTACTTC.

The chain uses TRBV12-3 or TRBV12-4 and TRBJ1-6; 9 bases agree with TRBD1. The CDR3 sequence is 13 residues long. The V and J ends lost 6 bases and 10 bases, in that order; junction bases with no gene match: 4. CDR3 DNA sequence: TGTGCCAGCAGCCCCGGGACAGGGTCACCCCTCCACTTT. This gives the protein CASSPGTGSPLHF.

This clone was picked up one time. The V call is TRBV18, the J call TRBJ2-1; 7 positions agree with TRBD2. The V segment lost 6 bases and the J segment 3 bases; nucleotides outside the gene matches: 14. The germline V gene encodes CDR1 KGHSH and CDR2 LQKENI. The CDR3 is 17 amino acids. Here the CDR3 DNA reads TGTGCCAGCTCCCTACCCTGGCAGCGGGACCTCTACAATGAGCAGTTCTTC. It codes for CASSLPWQRDLYNEQFF. Full variable domain (remainder filled in from reference TRBV18 and TRBJ2-1): NAGVMQNPRHLVRRRGQEARLRCSPMKGHSHVYWYRQLPEEGLKFMVYLQKENIIDESGMPKERFSAEFPKEGPSILRIQQVVRGDSAAYFCASSLPWQRDLYNEQFFGPGTRLTVL.

The CDR3, as DNA: TGCGCCAGCAGCCCCGGGACAGGGCTTCTTCAGCCCCAGCATTTT. The encoded protein is CASSPGTGLLQPQHF. This chain uses TRBV5-1 with TRBJ1-5; 9 bases fit TRBD1. CDR1 and CDR2 (germline): SGHRS, YFSETQ. The CDR3 loop spans 15 amino acids. V lost 4 bases to trimming and J lost 6 bases; unmatched junction nucleotides: 8. The full variable domain, in which reference TRBV5-1 and TRBJ1-5 provide the parts outside the CDR3, is KAGVTQTPRYLIKTRGQQVTLSCSPISGHRSVSWYQQTPGQGLQFLFEYFSETQRNKGNFPGRFSGRQFSNSRSEMNVSTLELGDSALYLCASSPGTGLLQPQHFGDGTRLSIL.

The chain combines TRBV28 with TRBJ1-2; D remains ambiguous. Germline loops: CDR1 MDHEN, CDR2 SYDVKM. V lost 9 bases and J 2 bases, leaving 13 bases between the germline ends. This CDR3 has 13 amino acids. CDR3 sequence: CASSYPGNYGYTF. The CDR3 DNA reads as TGTGCCAGTAGCTACCCGGGGAACTATGGCTACACCTTC.

About this clone itself: The junction differs from germline at one of its ends, possibly a read error. The J gene is TRBJ1-4, the V gene TRBV5-6; the match to TRBD1 covers 10 bases. CDR1 is SGHDT, CDR2 YYEEEE, per germline. The CDR3 consists of 15 residues. Here the CDR3 DNA reads TGTGCCAGCAGCAGGGAGACAGGGGGCGTTGAAAAACTGCTTTTT. Its translation: CASSRETGGVEKLLF. Full variable domain (outside the CDR3, taken from reference TRBV5-6 and TRBJ1-4): DAGVTQSPTHLIKTRGQQVTLRCSPKSGHDTVSWYQQALGQGPQFIFQYYEEEERQRGNFPDRFSGHQFPNYSSELNVNALLLGDSALYLCASSRETGGVEKLLFGSGTQLSVL.

V usage is TRBV20-1 and J usage is TRBJ2-7, with TRBD2 matching 7 bases. The CDR3 contains 14 residues. CDR1 and CDR2 from the germline V gene are DFQATT and SNEGSKA (reference sequence). The trim removed 3 bases at V and 0 bases at J, leaving 5 bases unmatched. The CDR3 loop reads CSASWGGSSYEQYF. The CDR3 nucleotides read TGCAGTGCTAGTTGGGGCGGGAGCTCCTACGAGCAGTACTTC.

The chain joins TRBV28 to TRBJ2-1, with TRBD1 matching 10 bases. The V segment lost 8 bases and the J segment 7 bases; nucleotides outside the gene matches: 5. The germline gives CDR1 MDHEN, CDR2 SYDVKM. The CDR3 is 13 amino acids. CDR3 nucleotide sequence: TGTGCCAGCCGGGACAGGGGAAGGAATGAGCAGTTCTTC. This sequence encodes CASRDRGRNEQFF.

This chain uses TRBV5-5 with TRBJ2-1, with 10 bases fitting TRBD2. V trimming: 3 bases; J trimming: 8 bases; junction bases outside the gene matches: 5. This CDR3 comprises 14 residues. Germline CDR1 SGHKS, CDR2 YYEKEE (reference sequence). The CDR3 DNA sequence: TGTGCCAGCAGCTCGGGACTAGCGTGGGATGAGCAGTTCTTC. This sequence encodes CASSSGLAWDEQFF.

The chain recombines TRBV4-2 with TRBJ1-4; D not certain. Trimming left V 4 bases short and J 8 bases short, with 20 bases between. The germline gives CDR1 LGHNA, CDR2 YNFKEQ. This CDR3 spans 16 amino acids. The CDR3 loop reads CASSLPWVGRGEKLFF. The CDR3 DNA reads as TGTGCCAGCAGCCTCCCTTGGGTGGGGAGAGGCGAAAAACTGTTTTTT.

V usage is TRBV2 and J usage is TRBJ2-1, with D tentatively TRBD1 (6 bases). The V end lost 6 bases, the J end lost 4 bases, and 7 bases lay between the germline ends. CDR3 length: 12 residues. Germline V gives CDR1 SNHLY, CDR2 FYNNEI. The CDR3 region is CASRDRYNEQFF. DNA for the CDR3: TGTGCCAGCAGGGACAGATACAATGAGCAGTTCTTC. Based on the CDR3 plus reference TRBV2 and TRBJ2-1, the full variable domain is EPEVTQTPSHQVTQMGQEVILRCVPISNHLYFYWYRQILGQKVEFLVSFYNNEISEKSEIFDDQFSVERPDGSNFTLKIRSTKLEDSAMYFCASRDRYNEQFFGPGTRLTVL.

The rearrangement links TRBV9 to TRBJ2-7; D call uncertain. V lost 3 bases and J 5 bases, leaving 15 bases between the germline ends. The length of the CDR3 is 14 residues. CDR1 is SGDLS and CDR2 is YYNGEE in the germline V gene. Written as DNA, the CDR3 is TGTGCCAGCAGCGGAACGGCGGCCAGCAACGAGCAGTACTTC. Translated, it gives CASSGTAASNEQYF.

The chain joins TRBV14 to TRBJ1-6; 11 bases are shared with TRBD1. J gave up 9 bases and V 1 base, and 8 bases lay outside the gene matches. This CDR3 contains 17 residues. The germline V gene has CDR1 SGHDN and CDR2 FVKESK. CDR3 sequence (DNA): TGTGCCAGCAGCCAAGTCTTACCCGGGACAGGGGGTTCACCCCTCCACTTT. Translation: CASSQVLPGTGGSPLHF.

The chain recombines TRBV23-1 with TRBJ2-3; 9 nucleotides match TRBD2. TRBV23-1 falls under the ORF class, with uncertain function. The CDR3 consists of 15 residues. V lost 8 bases and J lost 1; bases outside the gene matches: 7. CDR3 coding DNA: TGCGCCAGCCGACACAGGACTAGCGGCACAGATACGCAGTATTTT. Residues: CASRHRTSGTDTQYF.

The rearrangement uses TRBV7-2 and TRBJ2-7; the D gene is possibly TRBD2 (6 bases). The CDR3 contains 14 residues. Germline V gene data show CDR1 as SGHTA and CDR2 as FQGNSA. V was cut by 1 base and J by 1 base, with 8 bases left in between. CDR3 nucleotides: TGTGCCAGCAGCTTAGAGACTAGTTCCTACGAGCAGTACTTC. Encoded protein: CASSLETSSYEQYF.

J is TRBJ2-7 and V is TRBV2; 8 bases match TRBD1. Germline CDR1 and CDR2: SNHLY and FYNNEI. The CDR3 consists of 15 residues. The trim removed 4 bases at V and 7 bases at J, leaving 12 bases unmatched. In nucleotides, the CDR3 is TGTGCCAGCAGTGTCCGTGTGACAGGGGCGGGTGAGCAGTACTTC. Its protein product is CASSVRVTGAGEQYF.

This chain joins TRBV20-1 and TRBJ2-2; 7 bases align to TRBD1. Germline CDR1 and CDR2: DFQATT and SNEGSKA (reference sequence). The CDR3 spans 15 residues. V lost 3 bases, J lost 1 base, and 5 bases stayed unmatched. CDR3 bases: TGCAGTGCTAGTTGGGACAGCGGGAACACCGGGGAGCTGTTTTTT. This encodes CSASWDSGNTGELFF.

The chain joins TRBV15 to TRBJ1-2; 7 nucleotides line up with TRBD1. After removal of 3 bases from V and 5 bases from J, the junction contained 21 bases not matched to a gene. This CDR3 spans 19 amino acids. The germline V gene has CDR1 LNHNV and CDR2 YYDKDF (reference sequence). The CDR3 bases are TGTGCCACCAGCAGTCTCACCTCAGGGACAGTCCTACAAAAATATGGCTACACCTTC. This encodes CATSSLTSGTVLQKYGYTF.

This clone occurred a few times. V and J are TRBV7-8 and TRBJ2-1; tentative D call: TRBD2 (5 bases). V was trimmed by 4 bases and J by 1 base, leaving 14 bases between them. The CDR3 spans 16 residues. Germline V gene data show CDR1 as SGHVS and CDR2 as FQNEAQ. CDR3 nucleotides: TGTGCCAGCAGCTCTTTTGAGGGTATTTCCTACAATGAGCAGTTCTTC. This sequence encodes CASSSFEGISYNEQFF. Using reference TRBV7-8 and TRBJ2-1 for the parts outside the CDR3, the full variable domain is GAGVSQSPRYKVAKRGQDVALRCDPISGHVSLFWYQQALGQGPEFLTYFQNEAQLDKSGLPSDRFFAERPEGSVSTLKIQRTQQEDSAVYLCASSSFEGISYNEQFFGPGTRLTVL.